This record looks at one TCR beta chain sequence and its context. The antigen is not known. This specimen belongs to a study of STAT5B mutations in CD4+ large granular lymphocyte leukemia. Study context: Among healthy donors, a particular HLA allele went with more CDR3 'QG' motifs.

The protocol was immunoSEQ multiplex PCR, while the TCRdb copy is restricted to in-frame clones and leaves out a portion. The sample holds approximately 24,000 clones, about 79% seen once. Trimming at V came to 6 bases and at J to 6 bases, leaving 11 bases not matched to a gene. CDR3 length: 14 residues. Germline CDR1 and CDR2: LNHDA and SQIVND (reference sequence). Study findings and constraints: Compared with healthy controls (2/35), patient top clones favored TRBV06 (8/27).

The sequenced material came from CD4+ T cells from blood buffy coats. The J gene is TRBJ2-7, the V gene TRBV19; 7 bases are a match to TRBD1. This receptor was taken from a human donor in good health. The CDR3 nucleotides read TGTGCCAGTAGCGACAGGGCCTCGTTTATCGAGCAGTACTTC. Translation gives CASSDRASFIEQYF.